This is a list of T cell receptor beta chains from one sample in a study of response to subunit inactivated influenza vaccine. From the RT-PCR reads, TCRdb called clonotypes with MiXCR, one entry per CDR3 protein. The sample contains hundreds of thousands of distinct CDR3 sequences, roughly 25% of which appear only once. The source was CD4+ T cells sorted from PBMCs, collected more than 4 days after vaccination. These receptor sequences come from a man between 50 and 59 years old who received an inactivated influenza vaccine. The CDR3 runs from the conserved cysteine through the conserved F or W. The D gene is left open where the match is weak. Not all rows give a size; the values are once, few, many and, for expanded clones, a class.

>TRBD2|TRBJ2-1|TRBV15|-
TGTGCCACCAGCAGAGATCAGCTAGGACTAGCGGGAAATGAGCAGTTCTTC
CATSRDQLGLAGNEQFF
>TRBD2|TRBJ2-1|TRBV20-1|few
TGCAGTGCTAGAGGGGGACTAGGATTCAATGAGCAGTTCTTC
CSARGGLGFNEQFF
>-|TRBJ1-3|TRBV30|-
TGTGCCTGGAGTACCCCGCCCGACCCGCGTCGTGACACCATATATTTT
CAWSTPPDPRRDTIYF
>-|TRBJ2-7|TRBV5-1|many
TGCGCCAGCAGCTTGAGTAGCTCTAGATCCTACGAGCAGTACTTC
CASSLSSSRSYEQYF
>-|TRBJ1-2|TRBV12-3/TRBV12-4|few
TGTGCCAGCAGTTTCAAAAACTATGGCTACACCTTC
CASSFKNYGYTF
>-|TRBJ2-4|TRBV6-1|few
TGTGCCAGCAGTCCACCCCCCGGGCAAGGTACCAAAAACATTCAGTACTTC
CASSPPPGQGTKNIQYF
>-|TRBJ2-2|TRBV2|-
TGTGCCAGCGAGGAGAGTAGCGCCAACACCGGGGAGCTGTTTTTT
CASEESSANTGELFF
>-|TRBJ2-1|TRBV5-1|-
TGCGCCAGCAGCCAGCCGGAGCGGCGCCCATACAATGAGCAGTTCTTC
CASSQPERRPYNEQFF
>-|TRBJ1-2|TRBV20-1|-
TGCAGTGTCAAGAGGCCAGGGTATGGCTACACCTTC
CSVKRPGYGYTF
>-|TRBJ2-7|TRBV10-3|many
TGTGCCATCAGTGAGTCGATTGGCGAGCAGTACTTC
CAISESIGEQYF
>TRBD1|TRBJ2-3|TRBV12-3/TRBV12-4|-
TGTGCCAGCAGTCTTGTACAGGGGCGGGGCACAGATACGCAGTATTTT
CASSLVQGRGTDTQYF
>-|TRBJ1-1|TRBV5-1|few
TGCGCCAGCAGCTTCGACCCCAACACTGAAGCTTTCTTT
CASSFDPNTEAFF
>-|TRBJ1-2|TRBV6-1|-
TGTGCCAGCAGTCCCCAGATATACTATGGCTACACCTTC
CASSPQIYYGYTF
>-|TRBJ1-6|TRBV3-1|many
TGTGCCAGCAGCCAGGTTCAGGGCAATTCACCCCTCCACTTT
CASSQVQGNSPLHF
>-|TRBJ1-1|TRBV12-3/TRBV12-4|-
TGTGCCAGCAGCTCCTCAGGGGTAAAAGCTTTCTTT
CASSSSGVKAFF
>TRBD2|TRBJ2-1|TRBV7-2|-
TGTGCCAGCAGCTTAGTCGGCGGGAGGGCCGGTAATGAGCAGTTCTTC
CASSLVGGRAGNEQFF
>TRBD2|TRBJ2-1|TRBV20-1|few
TGCAGTGCTAGAGGTAGCGGGAGGTTCTCCTACAATGAGCAGTTCTTC
CSARGSGRFSYNEQFF
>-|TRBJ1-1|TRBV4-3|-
TGCGCCAGCAGCCAAGATCCAGGGATGAACACTGAAGCTTTCTTT
CASSQDPGMNTEAFF
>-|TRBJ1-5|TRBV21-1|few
TGTGCCAGGCTCAGGGGGTATAGCAATCAGCCCCAGCATTTT
CARLRGYSNQPQHF
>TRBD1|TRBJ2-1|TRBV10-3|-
TGTGCCATCAGCTTCGACAGGGGTCCCTACAATGAGCAGTTCTTC
CAISFDRGPYNEQFF
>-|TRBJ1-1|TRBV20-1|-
TGCAGTGCTATAGGACAGCCAATGAACACTGAAGCTTTCTTT
CSAIGQPMNTEAFF
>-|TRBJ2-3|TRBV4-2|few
TGTGCCAGCAGCCAAGAACTTGATAGCACAGATACGCAGTATTTT
CASSQELDSTDTQYF
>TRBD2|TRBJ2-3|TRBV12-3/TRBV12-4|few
TGTGCCAGCAGACTGGGACTAGCGGGGAATGCAGATACGCAGTATTTT
CASRLGLAGNADTQYF
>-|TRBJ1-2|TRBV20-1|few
TGCAGTGCCAAAGGACCGGGGGGCTCGAGCTATGGCTACACCTTC
CSAKGPGGSSYGYTF
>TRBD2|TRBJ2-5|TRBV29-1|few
TGCAGCGTTGTTCCCGCCAGCGGGAGGAGGGGGCAAGAGACCCAGTACTTC
CSVVPASGRRGQETQYF
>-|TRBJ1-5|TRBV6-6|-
TGTGCCAGGGGCAATCATCCCCAGCATTTT
CARGNHPQHF
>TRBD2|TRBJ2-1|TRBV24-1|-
TGTGCCACCAGCCCTTTTGCAGGGGACTGGACTAGCGGGACTCTCAAAAATGAGCAGTTCTTC
CATSPFAGDWTSGTLKNEQFF
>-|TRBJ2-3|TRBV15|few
TGTGCCTCCTACTCCGGGACTAGCACAGATACGCAGTATTTT
CASYSGTSTDTQYF
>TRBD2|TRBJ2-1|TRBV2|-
TGTGCCGGACGCAAAGCGGGAGATAGGAATGAGCAGTTCTTC
CAGRKAGDRNEQFF
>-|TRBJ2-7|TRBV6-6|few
TGTGCCAGCAGGGAGAACCCGTCGGAGCAGTACTTC
CASRENPSEQYF
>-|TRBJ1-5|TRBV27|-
TGTGCCAGCAGTCCCGGGGGGGTTAGCAATCAGCCCCATCATTTT
CASSPGGVSNQPHHF
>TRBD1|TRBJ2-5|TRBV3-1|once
TGTGCCAGCAGCCAGTGGCGCTCACTCAAGAGGACAGGGAGAAGAGAGACCCAGTACTTC
CASSQWRSLKRTGRRETQYF
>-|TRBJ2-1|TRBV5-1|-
TGCGCCCGCCTGTGGACTTACAATGAGCAGTTCTTC
CARLWTYNEQFF
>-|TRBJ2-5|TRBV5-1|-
TGCGCCAGCAGCTTCGGCCAGGAACAAGAGACCCAGTACTTC
CASSFGQEQETQYF
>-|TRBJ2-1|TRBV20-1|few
TGCAGTGCTGACGTCGGGTACCTCTACAATGAGCAGTTCTTC
CSADVGYLYNEQFF
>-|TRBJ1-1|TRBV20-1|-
TGCAGTGCTAGCCTGGCGGGGCCGGGGAACACTGAAGCTTTCTTT
CSASLAGPGNTEAFF
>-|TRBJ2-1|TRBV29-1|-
TGCAGCGGACGGAGGGCAGGGAGCTCCTACAATGAGCAGTTCTTC
CSGRRAGSSYNEQFF
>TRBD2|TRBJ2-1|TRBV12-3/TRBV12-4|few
TGTGCCAGCAGTATCGGGAGGAATGAGCAGTTCTTC
CASSIGRNEQFF
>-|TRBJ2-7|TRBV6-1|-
TGTGCCAGCAGGAGGGGCGTGTACGAGCAGTACTTC
CASRRGVYEQYF
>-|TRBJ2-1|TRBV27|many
TGTGCCAGCAGTTTGGGGAATACTAGGACGAATGAGCAGTTCTTC
CASSLGNTRTNEQFF
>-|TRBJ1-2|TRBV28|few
TGTGCCAGCAGTCAAAGGCCCCTTGGGAATGGCTACACCTTC
CASSQRPLGNGYTF
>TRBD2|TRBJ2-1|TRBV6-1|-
TGTGCCAGCAGTGAAGGGGGACTAGCGGGGGCGGATGAGCAGTTCTTC
CASSEGGLAGADEQFF
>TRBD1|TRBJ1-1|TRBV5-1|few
TGCGCCAGCAGCCGTAACGCAGGGGGTGTATCCATGAACACTGAAGCTTTCTTT
CASSRNAGGVSMNTEAFF
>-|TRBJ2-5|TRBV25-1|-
TGTGCCAGCAGCATGGGGGACCGAGGGACCCAGTACTTC
CASSMGDRGTQYF
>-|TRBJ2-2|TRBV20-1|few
TGCAGTGCTAGAGATCCAAGACTAGGTAACACCGGGGAGCTGTTTTTT
CSARDPRLGNTGELFF
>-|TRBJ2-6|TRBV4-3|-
TGCGCCAGCAGCCAACTTGGGGCCAACGTCCTGACTTTC
CASSQLGANVLTF
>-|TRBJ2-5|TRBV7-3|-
TGTGCCAGCAGCCTAGGACCGGCGGAGACCCAGTACTTC
CASSLGPAETQYF
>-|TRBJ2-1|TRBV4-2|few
TGTGCCAGCAGCCAAGATACGGCAGGGTGGTACAATGAGCAGTTCTTC
CASSQDTAGWYNEQFF
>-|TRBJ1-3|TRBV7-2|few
TGTGCCAGCAGCCATGATGAACAGATGGGAAACACCATATATTTT
CASSHDEQMGNTIYF